This TCR beta chain was documented in a study of blood T cells in healthy people across ages. Combining a sample-barcoded 5' primer with a J-beta primer mix, a second PCR ran for about 7 to 11 cycles. MiXCR, run by TCRdb on the 5' RACE reads, gives a single entry per CDR3 protein. This table holds 1.5 million to 1.9 million distinct CDR3 sequences, roughly 43% found once. The germline V gene has CDR1 SGHTA and CDR2 FQGTGA. The CDR3 extends over 15 amino acids. Remarks on this clonotype: An end of the junction does not agree with germline; a read error may underlie this.

The receptor was isolated from a woman between 18 and 29 years old in good health. The specimen sequenced was blood. The chain joins TRBV7-3 to TRBJ2-1; D possibly corresponds to TRBD2 (5 bases). CDR3 region: CASSSSAVGLNERFF. The CDR3 DNA reads as TGTGCCAGCAGCTCATCAGCGGTAGGGCTGAATGAGCGGTTCTTC.